This TCR beta chain was observed in a study of blood T cell repertoires in COVID-19. The study recruited people aged about 18 to 95 years across 20 to 30 US areas. Participant reports of clinical history set cohort assignment. Before being deemed recovered, Cohort 3 donors had two negative PCRs, clearance, or symptom resolution. TCRdb keeps only in-frame clones here, not all; method: immunoSEQ multiplex PCR. The sample has a few hundred thousand clones; approximately 83% are singletons. Trimming pared 4 bases from V and 1 base from J, leaving 13 bases between. CDR1 is LNHDA and CDR2 is SQIVND in the germline V gene (reference sequence). The CDR3 runs 15 residues.

The chain couples TRBV19 to TRBJ1-1; D is unclear. The sequencing sample was made of PBMCs or T cells enriched from blood (not recorded which). The receptor was isolated from a woman younger than 45 who had recovered from COVID-19. CDR3 region: CASSKEPRGNTEAFF. In DNA, the CDR3 is TGTGCCAGTAGTAAAGAACCGCGGGGGAACACTGAAGCTTTCTTT.